The 18 T cell receptor beta chains below were found in one sample sequenced in a study of vaccination effects on CD4 cells after COVID-19 (dated by TCRdb to 2021 to 2024). These receptors lack a known antigen. Libraries were prepared through the immunoSEQ multiplex PCR assay. TCRdb took over this immuneACCESS table, retaining in-frame rearrangements with V and J assigned. Such tables are incomplete; in checked studies, under half of the missing clones stem from an unresolved V gene, and the remainder is unexplained. Across this sample there are approximately 74,000 clones, with over 75% seen only once. The ten top clones hold around 1% of the sample. In the ViraFEST assay, PBMC were stimulated with viral peptide pools, and antigen-specific CD4+ T cell clonotypes were then identified by expansion using TCR sequencing. After around 11 days of culture, CD4+ T cells were isolated with the EasySep CD4+ T cell isolation kit. Participants received two doses of either the BNT162b2 or the mRNA-1273 mRNA SARS-CoV-2 vaccine.

The sample here was CD4+ T cells from PBMCs cultured with HCoV-OC43 spike peptides, taken after COVID-19 vaccination. The label giving this sample's cell subset or site can be read as: HCoV-OC43 spike overlapping peptide pool stimulation. All receptors derive from a human donor who received a COVID-19 vaccine.

The sample holds a few counts of this clone. The gene calls are TRBV19 and TRBJ2-1; D gene ambiguous. V shed 9 bases and J shed 10 bases, with 16 bases lying between them. This CDR3 spans 12 amino acids. CDR1 is LNHDA, CDR2 SQIVND, per germline (reference sequence). CDR3 protein: CASAIPRMEQFF. Here the CDR3 DNA reads TGTGCCAGCGCCATCCCAAGAATGGAGCAGTTCTTC.

The chain employs TRBV2 and TRBJ2-3; no clear D gene. V lost 4 bases to trimming and J lost 0 bases, with 14 bases between them. Germline assignment: CDR1 SNHLY and CDR2 FYNNEI. This CDR3 contains 16 residues. Written as DNA, the CDR3 is TGTGCCAGCAGTGTAGGGTCGGAGTCTAGCACAGATACGCAGTATTTT. Protein product: CASSVGSESSTDTQYF. Looking up the rest from reference TRBV2 and TRBJ2-3 gives the full variable domain: EPEVTQTPSHQVTQMGQEVILRCVPISNHLYFYWYRQILGQKVEFLVSFYNNEISEKSEIFDDQFSVERPDGSNFTLKIRSTKLEDSAMYFCASSVGSESSTDTQYFGPGTRLTVL.

The chain recombines TRBV4-3 with TRBJ1-2; TRBD1 might be the D (5 bases). Germline assignment: CDR1 LGHNA and CDR2 YSLEER. V lost 0 bases, J lost 4 bases, and 15 bases lay in between. The CDR3 is made up of 16 amino acids. In nucleotides, the CDR3 is TGCGCCAGCAGCCAAGATCAAATAGGGGCCACCTATGGCTACACCTTC. Its translation is CASSQDQIGATYGYTF.

Only one count was recorded for this clone. The chain recombines TRBV2 with TRBJ2-2, with TRBD1 matching 9 bases. The CDR3 is 13 amino acids. Germline values: CDR1 SNHLY, CDR2 FYNNEI. With 9 bases clipped from V and 5 bases from J, the junction kept 4 bases outside the gene matches. In nucleotides, the CDR3 is TGTGCCAGTGGGACAGGGCTGACCGGGGAGCTGTTTTTT. Translated: CASGTGLTGELFF.

The chain joins TRBV19 to TRBJ2-6; TRBD1 might be the D (6 bases). The CDR3 covers 17 residues. The germline gives CDR1 LNHDA, CDR2 SQIVND (reference sequence). Trimming cost V 7 bases and J 0 bases, with 16 bases left between them. For the CDR3, the DNA is TGTGCCAGTACCATAGGGGGACAACCCTCTGGGGCCAACGTCCTGACTTTC. This translates into CASTIGGQPSGANVLTF.

The chain carries TRBV14 and TRBJ2-3; D is ambiguous. The V end was cut by 0 bases, the J end by 2 bases, with 6 bases between. Germline V gives CDR1 SGHDN, CDR2 FVKESK. The CDR3 is made up of 14 amino acids. CDR3 nucleotide sequence: TGTGCCAGCAGCCAAGATATAGTCACAGATACGCAGTATTTT. Translation gives CASSQDIVTDTQYF.

This clone came up a few times. This chain uses TRBV7-2 with TRBJ2-7; no firm D call. Germline V lookup: CDR1 SGHTA, CDR2 FQGNSA. With 1 base removed from V and 4 bases from J, the gap between germline ends came to 11 bases. This CDR3 has 14 amino acids. CDR3 bases: TGTGCCAGCAGCTTAGTCCCAGGCCCTTACGAGCAGTACGTC. Its translation: CASSLVPGPYEQYV.

The chain carries TRBV7-8 and TRBJ2-3, with no clear D. CDR1 is SGHVS, CDR2 FQNEAQ, per germline. CDR3 length: 15 residues. V shed 0 bases and J shed 5 bases, with 12 bases lying between them. The CDR3 here is CASSLAGFGLDTQYF. The CDR3 DNA follows: TGTGCCAGCAGCTTAGCGGGCTTTGGTCTAGATACGCAGTATTTT.

The V and J genes are TRBV4-1 and TRBJ1-3; TRBD1 might be the D (5 bases). The CDR3 has 16 amino acids. V lost 4 bases, J lost 0 bases, and 13 bases lay in between. Per germline, CDR1 MGHRA and CDR2 YSYEKL. This CDR3 is CASSPPGPSSGNTIYF. CDR3 DNA sequence: TGCGCCAGCAGCCCACCGGGACCGAGCTCTGGAAACACCATATATTTT.

The chain has TRBV6-6 and TRBJ2-1; no clear D. The CDR3 is 15 residues long. Germline CDR1 is MNHNY and CDR2 is SVGAGI (reference sequence). V gave up 7 bases and J gave up 1 base, with 14 bases separating them. CDR3 coding DNA: TGTGCCAGCACCCCAGAGGTACTATCCTACAATGAGCAGTTCTTC. Amino acid sequence: CASTPEVLSYNEQFF.

This clone came up a few times. The CDR3 nucleotides are TGTGCCAGCAGTGCGCAGGGGGCGCGGACAGATACGCAGTATTTT. Translated, it gives CASSAQGARTDTQYF. This chain uses TRBV2 with TRBJ2-3, with TRBD1 matching 8 bases. Germline V lookup: CDR1 SNHLY, CDR2 FYNNEI. The V segment lost 4 bases and the J segment 3 bases; nucleotides outside the gene matches: 6. The CDR3 loop spans 15 amino acids.

J is TRBJ1-2 and V is TRBV10-3, with D possibly TRBD1 on 6 matching bases. V lost 8 bases, J lost 3 bases, and 13 bases lay in between. Germline loops: CDR1 ENHRY, CDR2 SYGVKD. The CDR3 extends over 13 amino acids. The DNA for the CDR3 is TGTGCCATCGGGACACTGGGGCACTATGGCTACACCTTC. This translates into CAIGTLGHYGYTF.

This chain joins TRBV2 and TRBJ1-2; D uncertain. CDR1 and CDR2 (germline): SNHLY, FYNNEI. With 5 bases removed from V and 4 bases from J, the gap between germline ends came to 11 bases. The CDR3 runs to 13 residues. In DNA, the CDR3 is TGTGCCAGCAGTTCCCACGAGTTCTATGGCTACACCTTC. Protein: CASSSHEFYGYTF.

The V and J genes are TRBV9 and TRBJ1-4; D perhaps matches TRBD1 (6 bases). Germline V lookup: CDR1 SGDLS, CDR2 YYNGEE. CDR3 size: 13 residues. V was trimmed by 4 bases and J by 6 bases, leaving 10 bases between them. The CDR3 coding sequence is TGTGCCAGCAGCACGGAGGGGGATGAAAAACTGTTTTTT. Translation: CASSTEGDEKLFF.

This clone was observed a handful of times. The chain couples TRBV1 to TRBJ2-5; TRBD1, the table's D call, lacks a check against the DNA. TRBV1 is a recognized pseudogene. The CDR3 is 15 residues long. CDR3 DNA: TGCACCAGCAGCCCAGAGGCCGTTTCTGGAGAGACCCAGTACTTC. Its translation is CTSSPEAVSGETQYF.

This chain connects TRBV2 to TRBJ1-2; no clear D gene. V was clipped by 4 bases and J by 4 bases, with 13 bases between them. The CDR3 consists of 14 residues. Per germline, CDR1 SNHLY and CDR2 FYNNEI. The CDR3 sequence: CASSGEGTPYGYTF. CDR3 bases: TGTGCCAGCAGTGGGGAAGGTACGCCCTATGGCTACACCTTC.

The V gene is TRBV7-9, the J gene TRBJ2-5; no reliable D call. V lost 5 bases and J lost 5, with 9 bases in between. This CDR3 has 12 amino acids. Germline-derived CDR1 and CDR2 are SEHNR and FQNEAQ (reference sequence). In DNA, the CDR3 is TGTGCCAGCAGCCCAGGACGGGAGACCCAGTACTTC. This codes for CASSPGRETQYF.

This clone was counted between two and nine times. The CDR3 sequence: CASSLTGVYETQYF. The CDR3, as DNA: TGTGCCAGCAGCTTAACAGGGGTCTACGAGACCCAGTACTTC. The chain links TRBV7-9 to TRBJ2-5; 7 bases fit TRBD1. V lost 2 bases and J lost 5; bases outside the gene matches: 5. Per the germline V gene, CDR1 is SEHNR and CDR2 is FQNEAQ (reference sequence). The CDR3 runs 14 residues.